This T cell receptor (beta chain) was profiled in a study of CD8 T cells in ankylosing spondylitis. Study results and caveats: Some motif variants had been reported before (in reactive arthritis synovial fluid and blood).

MiXCR, applied by TCRdb to the 5' RACE reads, yields one record per CDR3 protein. This table holds 250,000 or so distinct CDR3 sequences, around 11% found once. For this clonotype: Its specificity is unknown.

V was shortened by 6 bases and J by 7 bases, with 12 bases between the two germline ends. CDR3 size: 12 residues. CDR1 is MNHEY and CDR2 is SVGEGT in the germline V gene. The chain employs TRBV6-2 or TRBV6-3 and TRBJ1-2, with D hard to call. This clonotype was obtained from a male donor with ankylosing spondylitis or in good health (not recorded which). What was sequenced was blood, either unsorted or a sorted T cell fraction (not recorded which). CDR3 sequence reads: CASSPAAGGYTF. The CDR3 nucleotides read TGTGCCAGCAGCCCAGCAGCAGGTGGCTACACCTTC.